A selection of T cell receptor beta chains follows, all from one sample in a study of CD8+CD57+ T cells in acquired aplastic anemia. MiXCR, applied by TCRdb to the reads, yields one record per CDR3 protein. Found here are over 150,000 distinct CDR3 sequences, around 75% of them singletons; the top ten hold about 50%. The sample was sorted CD4+, CD8+, or CD8+CD57+ T cells (not recorded which) from PBMCs. Receptors originate from a human donor with aplastic anemia. The conserved cysteine and the conserved F or W are not part of the CDR3 here.

v_gene	j_gene	CDR3aa
TRBV7-2	TRBJ1-1	ASSSEPGRLGEAF
TRBV19	TRBJ2-3	ASSHNADTQY
TRBV6-5	TRBJ1-2	ATQTPSGNYGYT
TRBV29-1	TRBJ2-7	SVRSATSYEQY
TRBV11-2	TRBJ2-5	ASSSLSGRKGETQY
TRBV19	TRBJ2-5	ASSLLGTGYETQY
TRBV5-4	TRBJ1-1	ASSPRTGGLTEAF
TRBV15	TRBJ1-2	ATSRDRGGYYGYT
TRBV25-1	TRBJ2-7	ASSVGGSSYEQY
TRBV29-1	TRBJ2-2	SVGDGGNTGELF
TRBV11-2	TRBJ1-1	ASSLVDRGRGTEAF
TRBV30	TRBJ2-7	AWIWTGYWFWY
TRBV7-2	TRBJ2-3	ASKIAGGSTDTQY
TRBV2	TRBJ2-7	ASSPDAYEQY
TRBV6-2/TRBV6-3	TRBJ1-2	ASSPREIYGYT
TRBV20-1	TRBJ2-6	SARELHRAGANVLT
TRBV19	TRBJ1-2	ASSTPRAGNYGYT
TRBV10-3	TRBJ2-5	ASSQVTFQETQY
TRBV29-1	TRBJ1-2	SVERTGDPYGYT
TRBV10-3	TRBJ1-2	AISEDVGYYGYT
TRBV10-3	TRBJ1-2	AISESTGGSGYT
TRBV25-1	TRBJ1-4	ASRQTRNEKLF
TRBV9	TRBJ2-7	ASSVADRDTYEQY
TRBV10-2	TRBJ1-2	ASSVAGTYYGYT
TRBV2	TRBJ2-2	ASRNTRSGELF
TRBV9	TRBJ1-4	ASSATGPGEKLF
TRBV7-9	TRBJ2-1	ASSFDRAYEQF
TRBV20-1	TRBJ1-6	SASMGAGAYNSPLH
TRBV9	TRBJ2-5	ASSVSWGEETQY
TRBV2	TRBJ1-1	ASKAEYTEAF
TRBV9	TRBJ2-2	ASSVDASGGLVYTGELF
TRBV11-3	TRBJ2-2	ASSSRAHESGELF
TRBV29-1	TRBJ2-7	SVVGDRGHPYEQY
TRBV10-3	TRBJ2-1	ASSYQGATYNEQF
TRBV29-1	TRBJ1-1	SVLLRDVGTEAF
TRBV2	TRBJ2-3	ASSGQWTDTQY
TRBV7-3	TRBJ2-2	ASSLTANTGELF
TRBV25-1	TRBJ2-1	ASSPTAGGAGNEQF
TRBV24-1	TRBJ2-1	ATSAPLDGNEQF
TRBV14	TRBJ2-3	ASSIRGTSDTQY
TRBV5-6	TRBJ1-1	ASSLGSLEAF
TRBV7-7	TRBJ2-5	ASGFGQGGETQY
TRBV5-1	TRBJ2-2	ASSPMVTGRTGELF
TRBV5-1	TRBJ2-1	ASSVGLEQF
TRBV29-1	TRBJ2-6	SGRDSGANVLT
TRBV7-3	TRBJ1-6	ASSLTTAVNSPLH
TRBV5-4	TRBJ2-2	ASSLGTSWTGELF
TRBV29-1	TRBJ2-6	SVGGQGPGANVLT
TRBV6-4	TRBJ2-5	AGSERQESETQY
TRBV15	TRBJ2-1	ATSPRPSNEQF
TRBV2	TRBJ2-3	ASSEGWGGDTQY
TRBV7-8	TRBJ2-1	ASSLALDGRYNEQF
TRBV7-9	TRBJ2-1	ASSSGLADEQF
TRBV4-2	TRBJ1-6	ASRRDYRAIESPLH
TRBV12-3/TRBV12-4	TRBJ1-2	ASRPGVNYGYT
TRBV13	TRBJ2-7	ASSLKPDSNEQY
TRBV6-4	TRBJ2-7	ASSLGTAGVYEQY